This is a list of T cell receptor beta chains from one sample in a study of T cell responses to AZD1222 COVID-19 vaccine. Using immunoSEQ multiplex PCR, the repertoire was profiled, and TCRdb retains in-frame clones only, with some absent. The data show 150,000 to 200,000 clones, with 70% to 90% seen just once and 6.1% held by the top ten. The input for sequencing was peripheral blood, taken on day 0 of AZD1222 vaccination. The receptors originated from an adult in good health. Both conserved end residues are part of each CDR3. D genes are given only for firm matches. Size is stated for part of the rows, as once, few or many counts, or as a class when the clone is expanded.

d_call,v_call,clone_size,cdr3_length,cdr3_aa
.,TRBV7-2,.,14,CASSLVAGAQPQHF
.,TRBV4-1,.,12,CASSQAADEQFF
.,TRBV12-3/TRBV12-4,.,12,CASRADGQGYTF
.,TRBV7-8,once,18,CASSFRLGGPSGTDTQYF
.,TRBV12-3/TRBV12-4,.,13,CASSLSDNYGYTF
.,TRBV2,once,13,CASSETGQETQYF
.,TRBV28,once,13,CASRKGVTYEQYF
TRBD1,TRBV6-6,.,15,CASSSGTEPNYGYTF
TRBD2,TRBV18,.,16,CASSATSGGAYNEQFF
TRBD2,TRBV11-3,.,15,CASSPGTSGPYEQYF
.,TRBV18,.,15,CASSPGQVGTGELFF
.,TRBV19,.,15,CASEDTVGGRQPQHF
.,TRBV18,once,13,CASSQGHQETQYF
.,TRBV7-2,.,15,CASSLGGTQSYEQYF
TRBD2,TRBV7-8,.,16,CASSTGTSGRRDEQYF
.,TRBV28,.,13,CASSLGMGSPLHF
.,TRBV11-2,.,15,CASSLDRRSYNEQFF
.,TRBV30,.,13,CAWKDKWSDTQYF
TRBD2,TRBV3-1/TRBV3-2,.,16,CASRGGGGSNTGELFF
TRBD1,TRBV4-3,.,15,CASSLGGQGAAEAFF
TRBD2,TRBV24-1,.,14,CATSSRGSRYEQFF
TRBD1,TRBV18,.,16,CASSPPSRGRGNTIYF
.,TRBV11-3,.,13,CASSSSDWNEQFF
.,TRBV7-9,.,16,CASSLAGAGRTDTQYF
TRBD1,TRBV3-1/TRBV3-2,.,14,CASSPGQGPDTQYF
.,TRBV28,.,15,CASSPGGVSNQPQHF
TRBD1,TRBV7-6,.,14,CASSWGQGTDTQYF
.,TRBV19,.,18,CASSITVRRALIGEKLFF
.,TRBV27,.,14,CASSRTGSSYEQYF
.,TRBV6-5,once,12,CASSYSGSPLHF
.,TRBV6-2/TRBV6-3,.,14,CASSRGTSNQPQHF
.,TRBV11-3,.,15,CASSLGSDRVYEQYF
.,TRBV11-2,.,13,CASRTANTGELFF
.,TRBV27,.,15,CASSLVKPLSNEQFF
.,TRBV5-5,.,14,CASSLRLAPNEQFF
TRBD1,TRBV7-2,.,17,CASSLPLHRGKYNEQFF
TRBD2,TRBV19,.,16,CASSTLLAGKNNEQFF
.,TRBV19,.,14,CASSTGTNYNEQFF
.,TRBV12-3/TRBV12-4,.,13,CASSSQGGTEAFF
.,TRBV7-2,.,18,CASSLALRASTGTDTQYF
.,TRBV7-2,.,15,CASSLKGQGNQPQHF
.,TRBV18,.,14,CASSPPARPEVYTF
.,TRBV3-1/TRBV3-2,.,16,CASSQSRGNSYNEQFF
TRBD2,TRBV2,once,14,CASLRTSASYEQYF